This T cell receptor beta chain was observed in a study of Graves' ophthalmopathy and Graves' hyperthyroidism. General study findings and limits: Most clonotypes expanded in thyroid above 0.001 frequency were present in blood too.

RNA transcripts provided the template for amplifying TCR beta CDR3 regions. RT-PCR with HTBI primers came first, then second-round multiplex PCR. From the multiplex PCR reads, TCRdb called clonotypes with MiXCR, one entry per CDR3 protein. This sample has hundreds of thousands of distinct CDR3 sequences, with around 40% found just once. The trim removed 6 bases at V and 4 bases at J, leaving 5 bases unmatched. The CDR3 runs 14 residues. The germline CDR1 and CDR2 sequences are MNHEY and SVGEGT. With regard to this clonotype: Its specificity is not known. This clone may be a read error of a much larger clone one base away.

The genes are TRBV6-2 or TRBV6-3 and TRBJ1-4, with TRBD1 matching over 7 bases. The TCR was taken from an adult man with Graves' ophthalmopathy. Material: peripheral blood. The CDR3 here is CASSPDRINEKLFF. The CDR3 DNA reads TGTGCCAGCAGCCCGGACAGGATTAATGAAAAACTGTTTTTT.